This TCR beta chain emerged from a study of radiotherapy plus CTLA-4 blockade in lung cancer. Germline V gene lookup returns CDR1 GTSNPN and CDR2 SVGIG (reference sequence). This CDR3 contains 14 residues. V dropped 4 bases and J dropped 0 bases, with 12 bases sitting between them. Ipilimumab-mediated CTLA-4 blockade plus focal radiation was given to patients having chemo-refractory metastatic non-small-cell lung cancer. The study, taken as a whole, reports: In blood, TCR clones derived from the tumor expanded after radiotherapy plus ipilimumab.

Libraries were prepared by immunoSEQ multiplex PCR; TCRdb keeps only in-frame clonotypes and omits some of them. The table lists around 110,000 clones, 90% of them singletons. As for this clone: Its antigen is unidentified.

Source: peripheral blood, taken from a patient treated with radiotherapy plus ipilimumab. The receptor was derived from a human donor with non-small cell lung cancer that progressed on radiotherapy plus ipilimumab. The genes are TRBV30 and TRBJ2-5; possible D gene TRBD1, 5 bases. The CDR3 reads CAWTPTDYQETQYF. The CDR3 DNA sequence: TGTGCCTGGACCCCGACAGATTACCAAGAGACCCAGTACTTC.